This T cell receptor (beta chain) was profiled in a study of control samples from healthy donors and cancer patients. Repertoires were generated with immunoSEQ multiplex PCR, while TCRdb's copy carries only in-frame clones and drops some. The data show 65,000 to 90,000 clones, 70% to 90% seen once. The V end lost 3 bases, the J end lost 0 bases, and 11 bases lay between the germline ends. Germline CDR1 LNHDA, CDR2 SQIVND (reference sequence). The CDR3 runs to 15 residues. The sample was blood. The clonotype comes from a man in his fifties or sixties in good health. The chain is built from TRBV19 and TRBJ1-2; D is ambiguous. This CDR3 is CASSMLTVANYGYTF. The CDR3 DNA sequence: TGTGCCAGTAGTATGTTAACGGTAGCTAACTATGGCTACACCTTC.